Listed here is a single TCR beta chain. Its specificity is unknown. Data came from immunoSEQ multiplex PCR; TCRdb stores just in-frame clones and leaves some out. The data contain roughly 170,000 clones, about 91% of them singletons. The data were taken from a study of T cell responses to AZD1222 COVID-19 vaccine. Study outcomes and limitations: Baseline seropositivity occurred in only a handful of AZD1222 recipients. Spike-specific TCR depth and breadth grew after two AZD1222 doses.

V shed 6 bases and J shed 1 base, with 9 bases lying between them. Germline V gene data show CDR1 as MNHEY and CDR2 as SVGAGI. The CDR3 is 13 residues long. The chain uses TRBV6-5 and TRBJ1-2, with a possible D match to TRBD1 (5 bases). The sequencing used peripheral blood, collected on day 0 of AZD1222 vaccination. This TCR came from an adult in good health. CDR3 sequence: CASRLDSNYGYTF. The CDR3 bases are TGTGCCAGCAGACTAGACAGTAACTATGGCTACACCTTC.